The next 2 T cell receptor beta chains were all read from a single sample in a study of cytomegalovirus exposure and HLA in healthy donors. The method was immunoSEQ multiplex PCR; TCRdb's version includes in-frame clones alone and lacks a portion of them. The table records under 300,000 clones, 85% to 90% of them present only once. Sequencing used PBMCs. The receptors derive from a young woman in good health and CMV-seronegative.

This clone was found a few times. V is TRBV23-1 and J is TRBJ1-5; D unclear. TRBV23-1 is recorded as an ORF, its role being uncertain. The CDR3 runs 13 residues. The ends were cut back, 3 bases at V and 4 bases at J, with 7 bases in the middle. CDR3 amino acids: CASSHPKNQPQHF. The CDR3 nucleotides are TGCGCCAGCAGTCACCCTAAAAATCAGCCCCAGCATTTT.

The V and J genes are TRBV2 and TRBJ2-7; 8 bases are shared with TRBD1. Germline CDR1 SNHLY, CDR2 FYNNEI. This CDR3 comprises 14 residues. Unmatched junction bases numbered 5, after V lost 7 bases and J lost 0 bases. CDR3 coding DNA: TGTGCCAGCACCCCGGGACAGGCCTCCTACGAGCAGTACGTC. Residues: CASTPGQASYEQYV.